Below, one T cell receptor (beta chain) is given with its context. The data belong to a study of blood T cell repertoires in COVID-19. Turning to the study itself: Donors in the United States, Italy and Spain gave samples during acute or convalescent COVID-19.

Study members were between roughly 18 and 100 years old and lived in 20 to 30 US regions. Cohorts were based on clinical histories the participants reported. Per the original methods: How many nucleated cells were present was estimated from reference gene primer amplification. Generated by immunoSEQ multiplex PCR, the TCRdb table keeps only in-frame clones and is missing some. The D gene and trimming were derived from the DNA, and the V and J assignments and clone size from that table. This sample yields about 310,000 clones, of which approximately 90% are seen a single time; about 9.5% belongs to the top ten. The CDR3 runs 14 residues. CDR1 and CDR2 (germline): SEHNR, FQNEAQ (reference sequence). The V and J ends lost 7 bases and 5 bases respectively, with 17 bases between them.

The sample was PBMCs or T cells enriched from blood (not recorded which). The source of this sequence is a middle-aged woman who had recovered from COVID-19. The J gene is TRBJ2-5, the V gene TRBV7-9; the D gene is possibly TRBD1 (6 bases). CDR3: CASNIEGVWETQYF. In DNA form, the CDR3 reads TGTGCCAGCAACATAGAGGGGGTCTGGGAGACCCAGTACTTC. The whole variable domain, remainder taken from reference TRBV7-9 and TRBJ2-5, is DTGVSQNPRHKITKRGQNVTFRCDPISEHNRLYWYRQTLGQGPEFLTYFQNEAQLEKSRLLSDRFSAERPKGSFSTLEIQRTEQGDSAMYLCASNIEGVWETQYFGPGTRLLVL.